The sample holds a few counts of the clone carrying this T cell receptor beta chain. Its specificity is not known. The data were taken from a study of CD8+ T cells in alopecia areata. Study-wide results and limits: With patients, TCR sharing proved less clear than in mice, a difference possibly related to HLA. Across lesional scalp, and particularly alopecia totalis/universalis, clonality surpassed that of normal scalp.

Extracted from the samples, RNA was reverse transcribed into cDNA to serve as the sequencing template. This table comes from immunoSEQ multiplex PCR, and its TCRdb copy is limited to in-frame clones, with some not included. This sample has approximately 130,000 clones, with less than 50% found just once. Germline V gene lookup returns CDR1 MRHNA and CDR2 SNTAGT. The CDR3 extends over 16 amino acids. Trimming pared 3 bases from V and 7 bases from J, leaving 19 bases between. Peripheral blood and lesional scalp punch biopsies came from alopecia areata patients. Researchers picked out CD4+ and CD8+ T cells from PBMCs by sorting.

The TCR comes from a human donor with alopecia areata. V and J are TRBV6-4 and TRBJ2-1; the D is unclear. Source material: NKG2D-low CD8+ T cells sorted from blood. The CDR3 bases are TGTGCCAGCAGTGATGAGATCCCATCCCCTGTAAATGAGCAGTTCTTC. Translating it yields CASSDEIPSPVNEQFF.